A selection of T cell receptor beta chains follows, all from one sample in a study of control samples from healthy donors and cancer patients. This table comes from immunoSEQ multiplex PCR, and its TCRdb copy is limited to in-frame clones, with some not included. The sample yields nearly 200,000 clones, roughly nine tenths seen once. What was sequenced was blood. These receptors all come from a man aged 30-40 years in good health. Both conserved end residues are part of each CDR3. D genes are given only for firm matches. Rows may omit the clone size; those that give it use once, few, many or a size class.

size | D | J | V | DNA | CDR3
. | . | TRBJ1-5 | TRBV6-5 | TGTGCCAGCAGTTACAGCGGGGCGTATCAGCCCCAGCATTTT | CASSYSGAYQPQHF
. | . | TRBJ1-2 | TRBV5-1 | TGCGCCAGCGCGGCCATTCGGGGAGGGCTCGGCTACACCTTC | CASAAIRGGLGYTF
. | . | TRBJ1-2 | TRBV14 | TGTGCCAGCAGCCCCATCTCGGGGGCGCAGAGTGGCTACACCTTC | CASSPISGAQSGYTF
. | . | TRBJ2-5 | TRBV5-6 | TGTGCCAGCAGCTGGGGGACACCCCAAGAGACCCAGTACTTC | CASSWGTPQETQYF
. | . | TRBJ2-2 | TRBV7-7 | TGTGCCAGCAGCTTAACTCAGATAAAGAACACCGGGGAGCTGTTTTTT | CASSLTQIKNTGELFF
. | . | TRBJ1-3 | TRBV13 | TGTGCCAGCAGCTCCACAACCGGGAGAAACACCATATATTTT | CASSSTTGRNTIYF
. | . | TRBJ1-2 | TRBV5-4 | TGTGCCAGCAGCTTGGCAAATCAGAGGGATGGCTACACCTTC | CASSLANQRDGYTF
. | . | TRBJ2-2 | TRBV7-8 | TGTGCCAGCAGCTCCCCCCGGGACACTGGGGCCACCGGGGAGCTGTTTTTT | CASSSPRDTGATGELFF
. | TRBD2 | TRBJ2-3 | TRBV5-1 | TGCGCCAGCAGCAGGACCACTAGCGGGGGTACAGATACGCAGTATTTT | CASSRTTSGGTDTQYF
. | TRBD1 | TRBJ1-2 | TRBV6-2/TRBV6-3 | TGTGCCAGCAGTTATCGGACAGGGAATGGCTACACCTTC | CASSYRTGNGYTF
. | TRBD2 | TRBJ2-5 | TRBV3-1/TRBV3-2 | TGTGCCAGCAGCACTAGCGGGAAACAAGAGACCCAGTACTTC | CASSTSGKQETQYF
. | TRBD1 | TRBJ1-5 | TRBV2 | TGTGCCAGCCAACAGGGGGACGGTTACAATCAGCCCCAGCATTTT | CASQQGDGYNQPQHF
. | . | TRBJ2-1 | TRBV6-5 | TGTGCCAGCGGAAGGACGGACAATGAGCAGTTCTTC | CASGRTDNEQFF
. | . | TRBJ2-3 | TRBV24-1 | TGTGCCACCAGTGAGTTACAGGGCGATACGCAGTATTTT | CATSELQGDTQYF
. | . | TRBJ2-7 | TRBV11-2 | TGTGCCAGCAGCTCCTCGTCTGGGGTCTACGAGCAGTACTTC | CASSSSSGVYEQYF
. | TRBD1 | TRBJ1-2 | TRBV2 | TGTGCCAGCAGTTACAGGGGGCTCGGCTACACCTTC | CASSYRGLGYTF
. | . | TRBJ2-1 | TRBV27 | TGTGCCAGCAGTCCTGATTACGACAGGATAGGGTTCTTC | CASSPDYDRIGFF
. | . | TRBJ1-2 | TRBV15 | TGTGCCACCAGCCAAGCGGGGTACTATGGCTACACCTTC | CATSQAGYYGYTF
once | . | TRBJ2-2 | TRBV27 | TGTGCCAGCAGGCCCCAGAACACCGGGGAGCTGTTTTTT | CASRPQNTGELFF
. | . | TRBJ2-3 | TRBV2 | TGTGCCAGCCAAGGCACAGATACGCAGTATTTT | CASQGTDTQYF
once | . | TRBJ2-3 | TRBV18 | TGTGCCAGCTCACCACCGTCAGGGCTAGATACGCAGTATTTT | CASSPPSGLDTQYF
. | TRBD2 | TRBJ2-1 | TRBV7-9 | TGTGCCAGCAGCCCCTTCTTGAGCGGGGGGGCCAATGAGCAGTTCTTC | CASSPFLSGGANEQFF
. | . | TRBJ2-2 | TRBV4-1 | TGCGCCAGCAGCATAGCCCCCGGGACCGGGGAGCTGTTTTTT | CASSIAPGTGELFF
. | . | TRBJ2-6 | TRBV6-1 | TGTGCCAGCAGTGAAGTGGGGGGAGCGGCCAACGTCCTGACTTTC | CASSEVGGAANVLTF
. | TRBD1 | TRBJ2-2 | TRBV5-1 | TGCGCCAGCAGCTTGAATCAGGGCAAGGGGGCTGGCGGGGAGCTGTTTTTT | CASSLNQGKGAGGELFF
. | . | TRBJ1-4 | TRBV7-9 | TGTGCCAGCAGCTTCAGGGGTTTTGGGGCTAATGAAAAACTGTTTTTT | CASSFRGFGANEKLFF
medium-sized | . | TRBJ2-7 | TRBV27 | TGTGCCAGCAGTACACGGACAGCGATTCCCTACGAGCAGTACTTC | CASSTRTAIPYEQYF